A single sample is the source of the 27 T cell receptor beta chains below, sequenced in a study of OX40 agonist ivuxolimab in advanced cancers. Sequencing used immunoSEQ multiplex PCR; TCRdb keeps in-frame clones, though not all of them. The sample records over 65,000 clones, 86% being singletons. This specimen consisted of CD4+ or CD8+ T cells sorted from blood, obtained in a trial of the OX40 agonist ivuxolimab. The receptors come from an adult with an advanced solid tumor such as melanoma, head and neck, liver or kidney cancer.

Written as DNA, the CDR3 is TGTGCCAGTAGTCCAACCCCGGGGTCAGATACGCAGTATTTT. The encoded protein is CASSPTPGSDTQYF. V and J are TRBV19 and TRBJ2-3, with D tentatively TRBD2 (5 bases). V lost 5 bases and J 4 bases, leaving 13 bases between the germline ends. Germline V gives CDR1 LNHDA, CDR2 SQIVND (reference sequence). The length of the CDR3 is 14 residues.

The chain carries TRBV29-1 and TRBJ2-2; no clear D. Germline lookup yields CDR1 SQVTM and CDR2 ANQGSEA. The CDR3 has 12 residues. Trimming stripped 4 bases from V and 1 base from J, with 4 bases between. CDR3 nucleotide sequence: TGCAGCGTTGGGGGGAACACCGGGGAGCTGTTTTTT. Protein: CSVGGNTGELFF.

In nucleotides, the CDR3 is TGTGCCAGCAGCTTAGAAGGGCCAGGGGTTTACGAGCAGTACTTC. It encodes CASSLEGPGVYEQYF. The J gene is TRBJ2-7, the V gene TRBV11-3; the D gene is possibly TRBD1 (6 bases). Germline V gene lookup returns CDR1 SGHNT and CDR2 YENEEA. This CDR3 is built from 15 residues. Trimming took 0 bases from V and 4 from J, leaving 13 bases between them.

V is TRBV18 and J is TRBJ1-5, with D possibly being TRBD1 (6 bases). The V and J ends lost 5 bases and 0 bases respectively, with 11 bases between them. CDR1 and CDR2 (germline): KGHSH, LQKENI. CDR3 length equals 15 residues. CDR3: CASSADSYSNQPQHF. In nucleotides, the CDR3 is TGTGCCAGCTCAGCGGACAGCTATAGCAATCAGCCCCAGCATTTT.

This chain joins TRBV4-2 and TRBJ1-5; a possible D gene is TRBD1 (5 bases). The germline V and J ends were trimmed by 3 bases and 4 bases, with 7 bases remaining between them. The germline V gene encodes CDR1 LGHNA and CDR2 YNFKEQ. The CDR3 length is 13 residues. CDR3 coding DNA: TGTGCCAGCAGCCAGGGGGAAAATCAGCCCCAGCATTTT. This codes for CASSQGENQPQHF.

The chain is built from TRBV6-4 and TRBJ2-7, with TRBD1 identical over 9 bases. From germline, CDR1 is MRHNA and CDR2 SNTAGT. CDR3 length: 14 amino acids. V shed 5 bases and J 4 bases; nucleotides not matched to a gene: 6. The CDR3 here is CASSPGTGKYEQYF. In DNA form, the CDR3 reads TGTGCCAGCAGTCCCGGGACAGGGAAGTACGAGCAGTACTTC.

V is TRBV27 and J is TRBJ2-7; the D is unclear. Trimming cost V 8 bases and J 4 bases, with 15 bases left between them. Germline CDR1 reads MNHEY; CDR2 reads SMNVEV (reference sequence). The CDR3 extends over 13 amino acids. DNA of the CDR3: TGTGCCAGCCGCCCCCTAGGATCTTACGAGCAGTACTTC. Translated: CASRPLGSYEQYF.

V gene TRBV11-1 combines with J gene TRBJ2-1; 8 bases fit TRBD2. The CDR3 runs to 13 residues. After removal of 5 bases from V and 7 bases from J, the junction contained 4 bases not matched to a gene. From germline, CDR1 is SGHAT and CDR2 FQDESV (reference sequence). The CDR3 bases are TGTGCCAGCAGCACCGGGGGGGGTAATGAGCAGTTCTTC. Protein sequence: CASSTGGGNEQFF.

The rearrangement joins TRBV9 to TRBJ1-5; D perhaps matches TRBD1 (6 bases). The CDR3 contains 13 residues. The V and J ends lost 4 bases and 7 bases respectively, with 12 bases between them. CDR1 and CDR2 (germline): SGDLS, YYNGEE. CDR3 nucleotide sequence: TGTGCCAGCAGCTATACGGACAGCCAGCCCCAGCATTTT. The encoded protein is CASSYTDSQPQHF. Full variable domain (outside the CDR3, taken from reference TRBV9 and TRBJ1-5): DSGVTQTPKHLITATGQRVTLRCSPRSGDLSVYWYQQSLDQGLQFLIQYYNGEERAKGNILERFSAQQFPDLHSELNLSSLELGDSALYFCASSYTDSQPQHFGDGTRLSIL.

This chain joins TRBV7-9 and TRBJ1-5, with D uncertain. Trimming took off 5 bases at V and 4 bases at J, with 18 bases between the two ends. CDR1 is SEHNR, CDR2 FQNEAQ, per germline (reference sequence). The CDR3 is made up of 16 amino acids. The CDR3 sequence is CASSPAAARGNQPQHF. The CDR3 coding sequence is TGTGCCAGCAGCCCAGCCGCAGCCCGCGGGAATCAGCCCCAGCATTTT.

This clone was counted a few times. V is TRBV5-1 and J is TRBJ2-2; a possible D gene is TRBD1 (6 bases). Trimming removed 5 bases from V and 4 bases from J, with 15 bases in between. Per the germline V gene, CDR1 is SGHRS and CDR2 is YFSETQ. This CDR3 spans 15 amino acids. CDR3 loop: CASRQVGQFTGELFF. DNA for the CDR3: TGCGCCAGCAGGCAGGTTGGACAGTTCACCGGGGAGCTGTTTTTT.

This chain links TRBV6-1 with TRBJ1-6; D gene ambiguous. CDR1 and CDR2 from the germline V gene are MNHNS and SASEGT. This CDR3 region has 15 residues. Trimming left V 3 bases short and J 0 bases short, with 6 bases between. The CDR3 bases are TGTGCCAGCAGTGATCGTGGCTCCTATAATTCACCCCTCCACTTT. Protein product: CASSDRGSYNSPLHF.

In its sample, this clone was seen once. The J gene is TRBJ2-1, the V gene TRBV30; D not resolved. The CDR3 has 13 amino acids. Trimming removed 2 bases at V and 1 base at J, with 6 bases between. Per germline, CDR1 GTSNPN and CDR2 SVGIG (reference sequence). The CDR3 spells CAWSLGSYNEQFF. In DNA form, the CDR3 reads TGTGCCTGGAGTCTGGGTTCCTACAATGAGCAGTTCTTC.

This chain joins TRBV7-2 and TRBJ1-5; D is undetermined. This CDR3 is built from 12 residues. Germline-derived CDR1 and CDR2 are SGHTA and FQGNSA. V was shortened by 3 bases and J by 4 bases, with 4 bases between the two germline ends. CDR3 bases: TGTGCCAGCAGCTTTCCAAATCAGCCCCAGCATTTT. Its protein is CASSFPNQPQHF.

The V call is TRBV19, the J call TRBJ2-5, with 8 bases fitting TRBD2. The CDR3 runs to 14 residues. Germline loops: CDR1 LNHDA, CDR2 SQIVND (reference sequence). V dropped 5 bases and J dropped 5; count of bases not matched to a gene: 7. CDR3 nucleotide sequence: TGTGCCAGTAGTGGGACCTCGGGGGGGGAGACCCAGTACTTC. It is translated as CASSGTSGGETQYF.

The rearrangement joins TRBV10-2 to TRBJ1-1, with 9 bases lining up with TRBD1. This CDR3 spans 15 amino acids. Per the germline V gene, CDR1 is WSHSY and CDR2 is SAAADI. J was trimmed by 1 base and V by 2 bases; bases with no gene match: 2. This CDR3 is CASSEQTGGNTEAFF. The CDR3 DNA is TGCGCCAGCAGTGAGCAGACAGGGGGGAACACTGAAGCTTTCTTT.

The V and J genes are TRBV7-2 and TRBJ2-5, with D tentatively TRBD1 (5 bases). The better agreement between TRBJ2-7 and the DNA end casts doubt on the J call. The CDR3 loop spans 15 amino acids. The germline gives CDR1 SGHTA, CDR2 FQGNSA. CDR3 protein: CASSPPWGPEDEQYF. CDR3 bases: TGTGCCAGCAGCCCCCCTTGGGGCCCTGAGGACGAGCAGTACTTC.

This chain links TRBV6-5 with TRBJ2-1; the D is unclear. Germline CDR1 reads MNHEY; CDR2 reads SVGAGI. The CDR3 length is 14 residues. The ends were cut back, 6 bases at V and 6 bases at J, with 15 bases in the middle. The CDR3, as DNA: TGTGCCAGCAGAACGCCGGGCGGTTTCAATGAGCAGTTCTTC. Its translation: CASRTPGGFNEQFF.

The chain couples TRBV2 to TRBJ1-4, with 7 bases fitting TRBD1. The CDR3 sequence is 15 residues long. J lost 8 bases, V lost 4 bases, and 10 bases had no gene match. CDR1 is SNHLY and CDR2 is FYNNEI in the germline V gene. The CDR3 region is CASSGGTGVREKLFF. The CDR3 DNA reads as TGTGCCAGCAGTGGGGGAACAGGGGTACGGGAAAAACTGTTTTTT.

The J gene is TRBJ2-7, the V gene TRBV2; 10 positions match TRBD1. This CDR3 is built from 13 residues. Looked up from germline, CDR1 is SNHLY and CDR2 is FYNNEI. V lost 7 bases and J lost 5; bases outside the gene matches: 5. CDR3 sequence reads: CASKRDRGNEQYF. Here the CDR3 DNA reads TGTGCCAGCAAGAGGGACAGGGGCAACGAGCAGTACTTC.

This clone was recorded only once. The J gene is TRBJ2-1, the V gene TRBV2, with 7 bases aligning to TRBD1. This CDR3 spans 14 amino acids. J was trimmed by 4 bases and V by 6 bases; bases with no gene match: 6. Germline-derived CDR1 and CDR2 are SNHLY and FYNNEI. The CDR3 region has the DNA TGTGCCAGCAGAACCGGGACAGATTACAATGAGCAGTTCTTC. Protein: CASRTGTDYNEQFF. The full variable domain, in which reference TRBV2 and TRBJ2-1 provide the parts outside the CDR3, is EPEVTQTPSHQVTQMGQEVILRCVPISNHLYFYWYRQILGQKVEFLVSFYNNEISEKSEIFDDQFSVERPDGSNFTLKIRSTKLEDSAMYFCASRTGTDYNEQFFGPGTRLTVL.

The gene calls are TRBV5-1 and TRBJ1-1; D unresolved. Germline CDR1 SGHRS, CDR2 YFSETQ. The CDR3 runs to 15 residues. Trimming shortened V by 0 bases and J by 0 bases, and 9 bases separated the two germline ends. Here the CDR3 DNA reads TGCGCCAGCAGCTTGGAACTGGCGGTGAACACTGAAGCTTTCTTT. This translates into CASSLELAVNTEAFF.

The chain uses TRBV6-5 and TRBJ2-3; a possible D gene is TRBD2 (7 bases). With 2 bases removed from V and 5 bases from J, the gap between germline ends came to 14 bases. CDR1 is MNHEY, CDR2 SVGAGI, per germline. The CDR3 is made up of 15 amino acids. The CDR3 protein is CASSYGPGGQDTQYF. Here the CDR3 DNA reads TGTGCCAGCAGTTACGGTCCGGGGGGCCAAGATACGCAGTATTTT.

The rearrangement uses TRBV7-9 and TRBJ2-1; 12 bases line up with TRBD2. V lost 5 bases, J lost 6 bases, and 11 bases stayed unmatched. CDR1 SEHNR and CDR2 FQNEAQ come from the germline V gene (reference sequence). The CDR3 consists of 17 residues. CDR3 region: CASSPGPLLAGGNEQFF. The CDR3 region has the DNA TGTGCCAGCAGCCCCGGCCCCCTACTAGCGGGAGGCAATGAGCAGTTCTTC.

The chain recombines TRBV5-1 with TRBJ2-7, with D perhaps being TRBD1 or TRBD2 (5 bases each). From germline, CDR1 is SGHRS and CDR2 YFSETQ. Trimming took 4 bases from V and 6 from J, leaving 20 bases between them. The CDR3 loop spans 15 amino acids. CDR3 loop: CASSPDPGAQFEQYF. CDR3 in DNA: TGCGCCAGCAGCCCAGACCCCGGGGCCCAATTCGAGCAGTACTTC.

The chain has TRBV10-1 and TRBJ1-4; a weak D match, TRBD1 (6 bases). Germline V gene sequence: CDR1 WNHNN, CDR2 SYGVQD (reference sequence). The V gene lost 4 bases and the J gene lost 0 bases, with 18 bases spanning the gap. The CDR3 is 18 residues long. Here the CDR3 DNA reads TGCGCCAGCAGTGTTGAGACAGGAAATGACACAACTAATGAAAAACTGTTTTTT. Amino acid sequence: CASSVETGNDTTNEKLFF.

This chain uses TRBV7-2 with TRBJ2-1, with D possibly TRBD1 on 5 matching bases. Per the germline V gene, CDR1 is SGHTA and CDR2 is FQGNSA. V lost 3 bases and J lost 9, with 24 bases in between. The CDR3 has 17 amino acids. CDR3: CASSFKRGGRTPIEQFF. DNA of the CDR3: TGTGCCAGCAGCTTTAAAAGGGGTGGAAGGACCCCTATTGAGCAGTTCTTC.